These T cell receptor beta chains were read from a single sample in a study of shared clonotypes between healthy human individuals. TCRdb keeps only in-frame clones here, not all; method: immunoSEQ multiplex PCR. The sample yields more than 550,000 clones, 90% seen once. Sequences were obtained from memory CD8+ T cells from PBMCs. Receptors were obtained from a young man in good health. Some clones in this sample may be carry-over from other donors' samples. Both conserved end residues are part of each CDR3. Fields, in order: D gene, clone size, V gene, J gene, CDR3 DNA, CDR3 protein. D genes are given only for firm matches. Clone size appears in some rows only: once, few, many, or a class for an expanded clone.

>.|.|TRBV14|TRBJ2-5
TGTGCCAGCAGCCAAGCGGGTCCTTACAGGTTGTACCAAGAGACCCAGTACTTC
CASSQAGPYRLYQETQYF
>.|.|TRBV15|TRBJ1-2
TGTGCCACCAGCAGAGTTACGGGTCGGACAGAATACCACTATGGCTACACCTTC
CATSRVTGRTEYHYGYTF
>.|.|TRBV29-1|TRBJ1-5
TGCAGCGTCACCACGGGATACAATCAGCCCCAGCATTTT
CSVTTGYNQPQHF
>.|few|TRBV29-1|TRBJ1-1
TGCAGCGTTCAGAATCGATTTGGCGCTTTCTTT
CSVQNRFGAFF
>.|.|TRBV7-8|TRBJ1-3
TGTGCCAGCAGCCGGAATACAGGGCCAGGAAACACCATATATTTT
CASSRNTGPGNTIYF
>.|.|TRBV7-6|TRBJ2-7
TGTGCCAGCAGCTCCGGGTATCTTCGGGGGCAGGCCGAGCAGTACTTC
CASSSGYLRGQAEQYF
>TRBD2|.|TRBV10-3|TRBJ2-7
TGTGCCATCAGGGGGACTAGCGGGGCCCCCCCAATCGAGCAGTACTTC
CAIRGTSGAPPIEQYF
>.|.|TRBV6-5|TRBJ2-2
TGTGCCAGCAGTTACTCGAGGACAGTAGCCGGGGAGCTGTTTTTT
CASSYSRTVAGELFF
>.|.|TRBV6-6|TRBJ1-6
TGTGCCAGTCAGGAGAATAATTCACCCCTCCACTTT
CASQENNSPLHF
>.|.|TRBV5-6|TRBJ2-1
TGTGCCAGCAGCTTGGGCAGGGCCGCGCAGTTCTTC
CASSLGRAAQFF
>.|.|TRBV9|TRBJ2-7
TGTGCCAGCAGCCCCGCGACAGTGCGGTACGAGCAGTACTTC
CASSPATVRYEQYF
>TRBD2|once|TRBV2|TRBJ2-1
TGTGCCAGCATGGGACTAGCGGTACCCGAGGAGCAGTTCTTC
CASMGLAVPEEQFF
>.|.|TRBV7-9|TRBJ1-5
TGTGCCAGCGGTTTGGTGGGACAGCCCCAGCATTTT
CASGLVGQPQHF
>.|.|TRBV9|TRBJ2-3
TGTGCCAGCAACCAGGGTGCAGATACGCAGTATTTT
CASNQGADTQYF
>.|.|TRBV4-3|TRBJ1-5
TGCGCCAGCAGCCAAGACTACCCGGGGGCGCGGAGCAATCAGCCCCAGCATTTT
CASSQDYPGARSNQPQHF
>TRBD1|.|TRBV6-5|TRBJ2-5
TGTGCCAGCAGTTGGACAGGGGTGTATGAGACCCAGTACTTC
CASSWTGVYETQYF
>.|.|TRBV11-2|TRBJ2-5
TGTGCCAGCAAGGAGAGGACAATTCAAGAGACCCAGTACTTC
CASKERTIQETQYF
>TRBD2|.|TRBV28|TRBJ2-7
TGTGCCAGCAACGCGATAGCGGGAGGGCCCTACGAGCAGTACTTC
CASNAIAGGPYEQYF
>.|.|TRBV6-4|TRBJ2-2
TGTGCCAGCAGTACCACTAACACCGGGGAGCTGTTTTTT
CASSTTNTGELFF
>TRBD2|.|TRBV30|TRBJ2-7
TGTGCCTGGAGGCTAGCGGGAGCCTACGAGCAGTACTTC
CAWRLAGAYEQYF
>.|.|TRBV15|TRBJ2-1
TGTGCCACCAGCGGATCGGGGGCTGTCTACAATGAGCAGTTCTTC
CATSGSGAVYNEQFF
>TRBD1|once|TRBV27|TRBJ1-5
TGTGCCAGCAGTTTACGACAGGGGGCTGGTCAGCCCCAGCATTTT
CASSLRQGAGQPQHF
>TRBD2|few|TRBV19|TRBJ2-1
TGTGCCAGTAGTCCGCTAGCGGGAGGATACGAGCAGTTCTTC
CASSPLAGGYEQFF
>.|.|TRBV6-6|TRBJ1-2
TGTGCCAGCAGTCCCTCGGTGATCTATGGCTACACCTTC
CASSPSVIYGYTF
>TRBD2|.|TRBV30|TRBJ2-3
TGTGCCTGGAGTGTAAACCCGGGACTAGCGGAAACCCGCACAGATACGCAGTATTTT
CAWSVNPGLAETRTDTQYF
>.|.|TRBV6-1|TRBJ2-1
TGTGCCAGCTCCGAGGGTTACTCCTACAATGAGCAGTTCTTC
CASSEGYSYNEQFF
>.|.|TRBV7-9|TRBJ2-1
TGTGCCAGCAGCTTATTACTAATTGGTGAGCAGTTCTTC
CASSLLLIGEQFF
>TRBD1|.|TRBV6-9|TRBJ1-5
TGTGCCAGCAGTTACCCGACAGGGGACGGTAATCAGCCCCAGCATTTT
CASSYPTGDGNQPQHF
>TRBD1|.|TRBV27|TRBJ2-7
TGTGCCAGCAGTTGGGACAGGAGCTCCTACGAGCAGTACTTC
CASSWDRSSYEQYF
>.|once|TRBV28|TRBJ1-3
TGTGCCAGCAGTACCGGGGGGTTCTCTCCTGGAAACACCATATATTTT
CASSTGGFSPGNTIYF
>TRBD2|few|TRBV10-3|TRBJ2-1
TGTGCCATCAGTGAGGGGACTAGCGGGGACAATGAGCAGTTCTTC
CAISEGTSGDNEQFF
>.|once|TRBV13|TRBJ2-7
TGTGCCAGCAGCTTAGCGTCCCAGGTAACCTACGAGCAGTACTTC
CASSLASQVTYEQYF
>.|few|TRBV7-9|TRBJ1-1
TGTGCCAGCAGCCCGGGGATCACTGAAGCTTTCTTT
CASSPGITEAFF
>.|.|TRBV11-2|TRBJ2-3
TGTGCCAGCAGCTCACCTCGTCTAAGGAATACGCAGTATTTT
CASSSPRLRNTQYF
>.|.|TRBV12-5|TRBJ2-1
TGTGCTAGTGGTTTAGACCCCATCCTTGGCCTAGCGTTCAGAAGTGAGCAGTTCTTC
CASGLDPILGLAFRSEQFF
>.|.|TRBV19|TRBJ1-1
TGTGCCAGTGGGTATATGGGCTACACTGAAGCTTTCTTT
CASGYMGYTEAFF
>TRBD1|.|TRBV6-5|TRBJ2-7
TGTGCCAGCGCTAGGCAGGGGGCCTCCTACGAGCAGTACTTC
CASARQGASYEQYF
>TRBD1|.|TRBV10-3|TRBJ1-2
TGTGCCATCAGGAACAGGGGGCAGGTGGGTGGCTACACCTTC
CAIRNRGQVGGYTF
>.|.|TRBV5-4|TRBJ2-5
TGTGCCAGCAGCTTGGGTGAGCTCCAAGAGACCCAGTACTTC
CASSLGELQETQYF
>TRBD2|.|TRBV4-3|TRBJ2-7
TGCGCCAGCAGCCAAGAGGGGCAGGGAGTAGCGGGATCCTACGAGCAGTACTTC
CASSQEGQGVAGSYEQYF
>.|.|TRBV9|TRBJ2-2
TGTGCCAGCAGCGTAGGAGGCCTGGTGGGGGACACCGGGGAGCTGTTTTTT
CASSVGGLVGDTGELFF
>.|.|TRBV27|TRBJ2-3
TGTGCCAGCAGTTTAAGGCAAGCGGCGAGAGGGACAGATACGCAGTATTTT
CASSLRQAARGTDTQYF
>.|.|TRBV7-9|TRBJ1-2
TGTGCCACCGGGGGCCGCCCAGTTGGCTACACCTTC
CATGGRPVGYTF
>.|.|TRBV9|TRBJ1-2
TGTGCCAGCAGCGTAGGGGCAGGGTATCAATATGGCTACACCTTC
CASSVGAGYQYGYTF
>.|.|TRBV2|TRBJ2-7
TGTGCCAGCCTGGCACTAGTCTCCTACGAGCAGTACTTC
CASLALVSYEQYF
>TRBD2|.|TRBV2|TRBJ2-1
TGTGCCAGCAGGGCTAGCGGGAGTATCAATGAGCAGTTCTTC
CASRASGSINEQFF
>TRBD1|many|TRBV5-1|TRBJ2-3
TGCGCCAGCAGTAACACCCGGGACAGGGGCACAGATACGCAGTATTTT
CASSNTRDRGTDTQYF
>.|.|TRBV11-1|TRBJ2-7
TGTGCCAGCAGCTTCTCTGGAGAGAGGGACTACGAGCAGTACTTC
CASSFSGERDYEQYF
>.|.|TRBV27|TRBJ2-5
TGTGCCAGCAGTCCTATATTCCAAGAGACCCAGTACTTC
CASSPIFQETQYF